This T cell receptor beta chain derives from a study of cytomegalovirus exposure and HLA in healthy donors. Study conclusions and caveats: Several of the most significant clusters appeared, in a later analysis, to be linked to common viral pathogens.

Donors were nominally healthy when sampled, though unrecorded immune exposures were likely. 60 Vbeta and 13 Jbeta primers were used in PCR. Here immunoSEQ multiplex PCR was the method, and the copy in TCRdb shows in-frame clones only, minus some. The sample yields more than 130,000 clones, around 76% seen once. This clone was observed a few times. What it recognizes is unknown. Germline trimming cut 0 bases from V and 4 bases from J; bases unmatched to any gene: 13. CDR1 is SEHNR, CDR2 FQNEAQ, per germline (reference sequence). The CDR3 consists of 18 residues. The clonotype comes from a man aged 18 to 29 in good health and CMV-seronegative. The material sequenced was PBMCs. The gene calls are TRBV7-9 and TRBJ2-5; 8 nucleotides agree with TRBD1. The chain's CDR3 is CASSLAVGQGAFGETQYF. DNA for the CDR3: TGTGCCAGCAGCTTAGCGGTAGGGCAGGGGGCTTTCGGAGAGACCCAGTACTTC.